Detailed here is one T cell receptor beta chain. The V segment lost 3 bases and the J segment 4 bases; nucleotides outside the gene matches: 8. Germline V lookup: CDR1 ENHRY, CDR2 SYGVKD. The CDR3 loop spans 16 amino acids. The sample originates from a study of CD8+CD57+ T cells in acquired aplastic anemia. Background on the study: An average of 3.2 ug of DNA was obtained from sorted CD4+ and CD8+ cells.

The template for TCR beta VDJ and CDR3 sequence profiling was genomic DNA. TCRdb used MiXCR to reprocess the reads, holding one entry per CDR3 protein. The sample contains 210,000 or so distinct CDR3 sequences, about half of which appear only once. Previously, flow cytometry had revealed CD8+CD57+ cell expansion in the patients chosen for sequencing. V gene TRBV10-3 combines with J gene TRBJ2-1; TRBD1 agrees at 8 bases. The receptor was isolated from a human donor with aplastic anemia. Specimen: sorted CD4+, CD8+, or CD8+CD57+ T cells (not recorded which) from PBMCs. CDR3 sequence reads: CAISDQVRQGYNEQFF. CDR3 nucleotides: TGTGCCATCAGTGATCAGGTTAGACAGGGGTACAATGAGCAGTTCTTC.